This T cell receptor beta chain emerged from a study of T cells in Graves' hyperthyroidism and ophthalmopathy. Germline CDR1 reads SGHRS; CDR2 reads YFSETQ. The CDR3 loop spans 15 amino acids. Trimming pared 2 bases from V and 0 bases from J, leaving 11 bases between. RNA transcripts served as the template for amplifying TCR beta CDR3 regions. Carried out on the TCR CDR3, a first-round RT-PCR used the HTBI primer set. From the multiplex PCR reads, TCRdb called clonotypes with MiXCR, one entry per CDR3 protein. Of 500,000 to 650,000 distinct CDR3 sequences in the sample, about 15% were seen once. This TCR came from a middle-aged woman with Graves' hyperthyroidism. The sequenced sample was blood. V is TRBV5-1 and J is TRBJ1-2, with D unclear. The CDR3 loop is CASSFGQATNYGYTF. In DNA, the CDR3 is TGCGCCAGCAGCTTCGGTCAGGCGACTAACTATGGCTACACCTTC.